This entry lists 18 T cell receptor beta chains sequenced from one sample in a study of graft-versus-host responses after intestinal transplantation. These receptors are not linked to any known antigen. TCRdb's copy holds only in-frame clones and misses some; the assay was immunoSEQ multiplex PCR. The sample holds 84,000 or so clones; about nine tenths are singletons and the top ten take around 0.33%. The sequencing used unstimulated CD4+ T cells sorted from spleen or lymph node cells, collected before intestinal transplant. These receptors originate from a human donor who received an intestinal transplant.

The gene calls are TRBV6-1 and TRBJ2-5, with TRBD2 identical over 8 bases. V gave up 6 bases and J gave up 3 bases; unmatched junction bases: 9. Germline V gene data show CDR1 as MNHNS and CDR2 as SASEGT. The CDR3 loop spans 15 amino acids. The CDR3 protein is CASRLSGSREETQYF. The CDR3 DNA reads as TGTGCCAGCAGACTCAGCGGGAGTCGGGAAGAGACCCAGTACTTC.

The chain links TRBV19 to TRBJ2-6, with 8 bases identical to TRBD1. Looked up from germline, CDR1 is LNHDA and CDR2 is SQIVND (reference sequence). V was pared by 10 bases and J by 0 bases, with 8 bases of the junction left unmatched. The CDR3 has 16 amino acids. Written as DNA, the CDR3 is TGTGCCACCCGGGACAGGCCTTACTCTGGGGCCAACGTCCTGACTTTC. This gives the protein CATRDRPYSGANVLTF.

CDR3 nucleotide sequence: TGCGCCAGCAGTTTGACAGGTCGCCGAGTGTATGGCTACACCTTC. This translates into CASSLTGRRVYGYTF. This chain joins TRBV5-1 and TRBJ1-2, with D possibly TRBD1 on 6 matching bases. Trimming pared 5 bases from V and 5 bases from J, leaving 19 bases between. The CDR3 totals 15 residues. Germline CDR1 reads SGHRS; CDR2 reads YFSETQ.

This chain joins TRBV18 and TRBJ2-5; TRBD2 matches at 7 bases. CDR1 and CDR2 (germline): KGHSH, LQKENI. V lost 3 bases and J lost 6; bases outside the gene matches: 13. CDR3 size: 16 residues. The CDR3 sequence is CASSPVQAGTMQTQYF. The CDR3 coding sequence is TGTGCCAGCTCACCGGTTCAGGCAGGGACTATGCAGACCCAGTACTTC.

This chain connects TRBV19 to TRBJ1-2; the D gene is possibly TRBD1 (6 bases). The CDR3 length is 14 residues. The V gene's germline CDR1 is LNHDA and CDR2 SQIVND (reference sequence). V gave up 1 base and J gave up 2 bases, with 8 bases separating them. The CDR3: CASSIARGNYGYTF. In DNA form, the CDR3 reads TGTGCCAGTAGTATAGCTAGGGGGAACTATGGCTACACCTTC.

This rearrangement joins TRBV29-1 to TRBJ2-3; D might be TRBD1 (5 bases). This CDR3 is 14 amino acids long. The germline V and J ends were trimmed by 2 bases and 2 bases, with 11 bases remaining between them. CDR1 is SQVTM, CDR2 ANQGSEA, per germline. The CDR3 reads CSVEPPGPTDTQYF. Written as DNA, the CDR3 is TGCAGCGTTGAACCCCCAGGGCCCACAGATACGCAGTATTTT.

This chain connects TRBV2 to TRBJ2-3, with 7 bases lining up with TRBD2. Germline V CDR1 and CDR2: SNHLY, FYNNEI. The V segment lost 2 bases and the J segment 4 bases; nucleotides outside the gene matches: 3. This CDR3 comprises 14 residues. The DNA for the CDR3 is TGTGCCAGCAGTGAATGGGGGGGAGCAGATACGCAGTATTTT. Its protein is CASSEWGGADTQYF.

The chain uses TRBV7-8 and TRBJ2-1; 7 bases line up with TRBD2. V was pared by 5 bases and J by 4 bases, with 11 bases of the junction left unmatched. CDR1 SGHVS and CDR2 FQNEAQ come from the germline V gene. The CDR3 has 16 amino acids. CDR3 nucleotides: TGTGCCAGCAGCATTAGAGAGGCTAGCGGATACAATGAGCAGTTCTTC. Translation gives CASSIREASGYNEQFF.

The J gene is TRBJ1-2, the V gene TRBV30, with D perhaps matching TRBD1 (5 bases). The CDR3 is 12 amino acids. Germline values: CDR1 GTSNPN, CDR2 SVGIG (reference sequence). Deletions cut 3 bases from V and 0 bases from J, with 5 bases between. The CDR3 DNA is TGTGCCTGGAGGACAGCTAACTATGGCTACACCTTC. Translating gives CAWRTANYGYTF.

This chain connects TRBV11-2 to TRBJ2-7; TRBD1 matches 10 bases. Trimming removed 0 bases from V and 0 bases from J; junction bases left unmatched: 5. The CDR3 has 17 residues. Germline CDR1 and CDR2: SGHAT and FQNNGV. The CDR3 DNA reads TGTGCCAGCAGCTTAGAGAGGGGACAGGGGTTCTCCTACGAGCAGTACTTC. Its translation: CASSLERGQGFSYEQYF.

The chain employs TRBV4-1 and TRBJ1-1; the D gene is possibly TRBD1 (6 bases). Per the germline V gene, CDR1 is MGHRA and CDR2 is YSYEKL. The V and J ends lost 0 bases and 0 bases respectively, with 17 bases between them. The CDR3 is 18 amino acids. This CDR3 is CASSQEQGSPGLNTEAFF. The CDR3 nucleotides are TGCGCCAGCAGCCAAGAACAGGGATCCCCGGGGTTGAACACTGAAGCTTTCTTT.

This clone is a singleton in its sample. V usage is TRBV5-1 and J usage is TRBJ1-2; D ambiguous. Germline loops: CDR1 SGHRS, CDR2 YFSETQ. The CDR3 consists of 15 residues. V dropped 4 bases and J dropped 6 bases, with 19 bases sitting between them. As DNA, the CDR3 is TGCGCCAGCAGCCCCATTAATCGGGGTGCAGATGGCTACACCTTC. Translating it yields CASSPINRGADGYTF.

The chain carries TRBV6-5 and TRBJ1-1; D remains unclear. Trimming removed 6 bases from V and 2 bases from J, with 4 bases in between. The CDR3 has 11 amino acids. Germline V gene lookup returns CDR1 MNHEY and CDR2 SVGAGI. The CDR3 sequence is CASRENTEAFF. CDR3 DNA: TGTGCCAGCAGGGAAAACACTGAAGCTTTCTTT.

This clone is a singleton in its sample. The chain combines TRBV5-4 with TRBJ2-7, with 16 bases lining up with TRBD2. Trimming cost V 0 bases and J 5 bases; bases outside gene matches: 8. The germline V gene encodes CDR1 SGHNT and CDR2 YYREEE (reference sequence). CDR3 size: 18 residues. The CDR3 DNA reads TGTGCCAGCAGCTTGGATCCCCCGGGACTAGCGGGAGGGAACGAGCAGTACTTC. Translating gives CASSLDPPGLAGGNEQYF.

The chain carries TRBV2 and TRBJ2-7; 11 positions agree with TRBD2. Germline V gene sequence: CDR1 SNHLY, CDR2 FYNNEI. With 4 bases clipped from V and 4 bases from J, the junction kept 3 bases outside the gene matches. CDR3 size: 14 residues. Here the CDR3 reads CASSGLAGTYEQYF. In DNA, the CDR3 is TGTGCCAGCAGTGGACTAGCGGGAACTTACGAGCAGTACTTC.

V is TRBV6-5 and J is TRBJ2-1; 8 nucleotides align to TRBD1. The V gene end was trimmed by 4 bases and the J gene end by 6 bases; junction bases not matched to a gene: 11. CDR1 and CDR2 (germline): MNHEY, SVGAGI. This CDR3 comprises 16 residues. In DNA, the CDR3 is TGTGCCAGCAGTTCCCTCAGGGGGCTCGTGACCAATGAGCAGTTCTTC. Its protein product is CASSSLRGLVTNEQFF.

The genes are TRBV7-8 and TRBJ1-2; TRBD1 is a possible D gene (6 bases). Germline CDR1 is SGHVS and CDR2 is FQNEAQ. The CDR3 contains 13 residues. V lost 0 bases and J lost 4, with 6 bases in between. The CDR3 DNA is TGTGCCAGCAGCTTAGCACAGGGCTATGGCTACACCTTC. Its translation: CASSLAQGYGYTF.

This chain joins TRBV28 and TRBJ1-5, with 9 positions matching TRBD1. J gave up 1 base and V 6 bases, and 7 bases lay outside the gene matches. Germline CDR1 reads MDHEN; CDR2 reads SYDVKM. The CDR3 consists of 16 residues. The CDR3 is CASRLGGTGSNQPQHF. The DNA for the CDR3 is TGTGCCAGCAGGCTCGGGGGGACAGGGAGCAATCAGCCCCAGCATTTT. The full variable domain, completed using reference TRBV28 and TRBJ1-5, is DVKVTQSSRYLVKRTGEKVFLECVQDMDHENMFWYRQDPGLGLRLIYFSYDVKMKEKGDIPEGYSVSREKKERFSLILESASTNQTSMYLCASRLGGTGSNQPQHFGDGTRLSIL.